This T cell receptor beta chain was captured in a study of CD8 T cells in ankylosing spondylitis. Broader study findings: It appeared that ankylosing spondylitis blood was characterized by a TCR beta motif of several highly homologous variants. Certain motif variants had earlier appeared in reactive arthritis synovial fluid and blood.

The sample holds a few counts of this clonotype. The target antigen is unknown. Each CDR3 protein is one row after TCRdb ran MiXCR on the 5' RACE reads. Here the sample spans roughly 440,000 distinct CDR3 sequences, approximately 17% being singletons. Trimming took off 4 bases at V and 2 bases at J, with 11 bases between the two ends. This CDR3 spans 13 amino acids. In germline, CDR1 is SQVTM, CDR2 ANQGSEA. This clonotype was obtained from a male donor with ankylosing spondylitis. Sequencing used blood, either unsorted or a sorted T cell fraction (not recorded which). The chain joins TRBV29-1 to TRBJ1-1; D unresolved. The CDR3, as DNA: TGCAGCGTTGTTCCGGGATACAACACTGAAGCTTTCTTT. This codes for CSVVPGYNTEAFF.